The 13 T cell receptor beta chains presented below share a single source sample, sequenced in a study of human T cells and chemical hapten exposure. TCRdb fed the RACE reads into MiXCR, producing one record per CDR3 protein. This sample has more than 65,000 distinct CDR3 sequences, with around a third found just once. The time point: patch test 1, 2 weeks after DPC sensitization. Sample treatment: therapeutic diphenylcyclopropenone sensitization with weekly scalp DPC. The sample was whole blood, taken in connection with sensitization to the hapten diphenylcyclopropenone (DPC). The receptors shown here come from a man aged 35 to 55 with alopecia areata. Some clones in this sample may be carry-over from other donors' samples.

This clonotype was seen a handful of times. V gene TRBV2 combines with J gene TRBJ1-5; tentative D call: TRBD1 (5 bases). The CDR3 contains 15 residues. Trimming shortened V by 7 bases and J by 2 bases, and 15 bases separated the two germline ends. Germline CDR1 SNHLY, CDR2 FYNNEI. As DNA, the CDR3 is TGTGCCAGCACCACAGGAGGGGTACGCAATCAGCCCCAGCATTTT. Its protein product is CASTTGGVRNQPQHF.

This clonotype has just a few counts. The chain recombines TRBV7-2 with TRBJ2-1; 10 bases are a match to TRBD1. Losses at the gene ends were 0 bases for V and 12 bases for J; bases not matched to a gene: 11. The germline V gene encodes CDR1 SGHTA and CDR2 FQGNSA. This CDR3 spans 16 amino acids. The CDR3 loop reads CASSLAGQGWQMMQFF. In DNA, the CDR3 is TGTGCCAGCAGCTTAGCGGGACAGGGGTGGCAAATGATGCAGTTCTTC. The whole variable domain, remainder taken from reference TRBV7-2 and TRBJ2-1, is GAGVSQSPSNKVTEKGKDVELRCDPISGHTALYWYRQSLGQGLEFLIYFQGNSAPDKSGLPSDRFSAERTGGSVSTLTIQRTQQEDSAVYLCASSLAGQGWQMMQFFGPGTRLTVL.

This clonotype occurred a few times. The gene calls are TRBV28 and TRBJ2-7, with D possibly being TRBD2 (5 bases). The length of the CDR3 is 14 residues. V was trimmed by 2 bases and J by 2 bases, leaving 10 bases between them. Germline V gene data show CDR1 as MDHEN and CDR2 as SYDVKM. The CDR3 DNA sequence: TGTGCCAGCAGTTTAGAGGGTTCCACCTACGAGCAGTACTTC. Protein sequence: CASSLEGSTYEQYF.

This clonotype was counted a few times. The chain couples TRBV18 to TRBJ1-1, with D unresolved. The CDR3 is made up of 13 amino acids. Trimming cost V 3 bases and J 4 bases, with 9 bases left between them. From germline, CDR1 is KGHSH and CDR2 LQKENI. The CDR3 DNA reads TGTGCCAGCTCACCTCAGGCCGGCACTGAAGCTTTCTTT. It is translated as CASSPQAGTEAFF.

The V gene is TRBV7-2, the J gene TRBJ1-5; D perhaps matches TRBD1 (6 bases). The germline V and J ends were trimmed by 5 bases and 2 bases, with 16 bases remaining between them. The germline V gene has CDR1 SGHTA and CDR2 FQGNSA. The CDR3 spans 16 residues. The CDR3: CASSPNGGAGNQPQHF. DNA of the CDR3: TGTGCCAGCAGCCCAAACGGGGGCGCCGGCAATCAGCCCCAGCATTTT.

The chain has TRBV12-3 or TRBV12-4 and TRBJ2-6; tentatively, D is TRBD1 (6 bases). V gave up 4 bases and J gave up 4 bases, with 8 bases separating them. This CDR3 comprises 14 residues. CDR3 in DNA: TGTGCCAGCAGTTCAGGGGACGGGGCCAACGTCCTGACTTTC. It codes for CASSSGDGANVLTF.

The CDR3, as DNA: TGTGCCAGCAGCTTCCAGACAGGGATCAATGAAAAACTGTTTTTT. Its protein is CASSFQTGINEKLFF. This sequence joins TRBV7-2 and TRBJ1-4; 7 bases line up with TRBD1. This CDR3 has 15 amino acids. With 3 bases clipped from V and 5 bases from J, the junction kept 6 bases outside the gene matches. CDR1 and CDR2 from the germline V gene are SGHTA and FQGNSA. Full variable domain (outside the CDR3, taken from reference TRBV7-2 and TRBJ1-4): GAGVSQSPSNKVTEKGKDVELRCDPISGHTALYWYRQSLGQGLEFLIYFQGNSAPDKSGLPSDRFSAERTGGSVSTLTIQRTQQEDSAVYLCASSFQTGINEKLFFGSGTQLSVL.

This rearrangement joins TRBV20-1 to TRBJ1-2; no definite D call. Trimming shortened V by 6 bases and J by 3 bases, and 11 bases separated the two germline ends. CDR1 is DFQATT, CDR2 SNEGSKA, per germline (reference sequence). The CDR3 totals 12 residues. The CDR3 is CSASKADYGYTF. CDR3 nucleotide sequence: TGCAGTGCCTCCAAAGCCGACTATGGCTACACCTTC.

This clonotype was seen a few times. The chain recombines TRBV6-5 with TRBJ2-7; 9 positions match TRBD2. V dropped 5 bases and J dropped 6; count of bases not matched to a gene: 8. The germline V gene has CDR1 MNHEY and CDR2 SVGAGI. CDR3 length equals 14 residues. The CDR3 sequence is CASSVLAGAVEQYF. DNA of the CDR3: TGTGCCAGCAGTGTATTAGCGGGAGCAGTCGAGCAGTACTTC.

The rearrangement uses TRBV6-5 and TRBJ2-5; D might be TRBD1 (5 bases). The CDR3 length is 14 residues. The V and J ends lost 2 bases and 9 bases respectively, with 16 bases between them. The V gene's germline CDR1 is MNHEY and CDR2 SVGAGI. The CDR3 sequence is CASSYGQGLGPQYF. Here the CDR3 DNA reads TGTGCCAGCAGTTACGGGCAGGGATTAGGGCCCCAGTACTTC.

This clonotype has only one observation. The rearrangement uses TRBV7-3 and TRBJ1-1, with 8 bases aligning to TRBD1. V gave up 4 bases and J gave up 7 bases; unmatched junction bases: 2. This CDR3 is 12 amino acids long. Germline CDR1 SGHTA, CDR2 FQGTGA. Written as DNA, the CDR3 is TGTGCCAGCAGCTCGGGGACAGGTGAAGCTTTCTTT. Translation: CASSSGTGEAFF.

CDR3 coding DNA: TGCAGTGCTAGAGTTAGCGGGAGTGACAAAAACATTCAGTACTTC. Its protein is CSARVSGSDKNIQYF. The J gene is TRBJ2-4, the V gene TRBV20-1; 9 bases are a match to TRBD2. The CDR3 extends over 15 amino acids. Trimming removed 1 base from V and 3 bases from J; junction bases left unmatched: 4. Germline V lookup: CDR1 DFQATT, CDR2 SNEGSKA (reference sequence).

The chain couples TRBV19 to TRBJ2-7, with 9 bases matching TRBD2. Germline V lookup: CDR1 LNHDA, CDR2 SQIVND (reference sequence). Trimming cost V 5 bases and J 2 bases; bases outside gene matches: 4. The CDR3 is 14 residues long. Here the CDR3 DNA reads TGTGCCAGTAGTTCGGCGGGAGGGCCCTACGAGCAGTACTTC. This sequence encodes CASSSAGGPYEQYF.